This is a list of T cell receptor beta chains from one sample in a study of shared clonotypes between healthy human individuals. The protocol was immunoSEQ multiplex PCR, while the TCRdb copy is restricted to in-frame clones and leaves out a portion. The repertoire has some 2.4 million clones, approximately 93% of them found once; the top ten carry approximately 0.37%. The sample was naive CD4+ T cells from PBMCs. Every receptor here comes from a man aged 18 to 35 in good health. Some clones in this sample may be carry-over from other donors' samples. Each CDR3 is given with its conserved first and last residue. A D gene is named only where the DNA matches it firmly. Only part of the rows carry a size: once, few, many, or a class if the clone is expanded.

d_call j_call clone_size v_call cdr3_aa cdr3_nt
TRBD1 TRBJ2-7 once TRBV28 CASRSGTGTYEQYF TGTGCCAGCCGCTCCGGGACAGGGACCTACGAGCAGTACTTC
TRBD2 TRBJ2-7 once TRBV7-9 CASSPGLVEGSSYEQYF TGTGCCAGCAGCCCAGGACTAGTAGAGGGGAGCTCCTACGAGCAGTACTTC
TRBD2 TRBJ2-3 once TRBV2 CASNRGGTDTQYF TGTGCCAGCAACCGGGGGGGCACAGATACGCAGTATTTT
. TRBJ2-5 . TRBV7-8 CASSFTSQETQYF TGTGCCAGCAGCTTCACGTCCCAAGAGACCCAGTACTTC
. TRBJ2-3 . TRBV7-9 CASSLTRIADHYLDTQYF TGTGCCAGCAGCTTAACAAGAATAGCGGACCACTACCTAGATACGCAGTATTTT
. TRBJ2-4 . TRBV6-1 CATFMGRAPKNIQYF TGTGCCACCTTTATGGGAAGGGCCCCAAAAAACATTCAGTACTTC
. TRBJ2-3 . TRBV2 CASSETDTQYF TGTGCCAGCAGTGAAACGGATACGCAGTATTTT
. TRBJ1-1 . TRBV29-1 CSVVPDSSLTEAFF TGCAGCGTTGTACCGGACAGCAGCCTCACTGAAGCTTTCTTT
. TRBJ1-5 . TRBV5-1 CASSNGEGEPQHF TGCGCCAGCTCAAACGGGGAGGGGGAGCCCCAGCATTTT
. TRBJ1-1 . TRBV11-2 CASSFFVNTEAFF TGTGCCAGCAGCTTTTTTGTGAACACTGAAGCTTTCTTT
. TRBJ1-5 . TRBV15 CATSREQSNQPQHF TGTGCCACCAGCAGAGAACAGAGCAATCAGCCCCAGCATTTT
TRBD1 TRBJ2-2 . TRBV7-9 CASSPSTGVTGELFF TGTGCCAGCAGCCCCTCGACAGGGGTGACCGGGGAGCTGTTTTTT
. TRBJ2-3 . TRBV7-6 CASSLGRYTDTQYF TGTGCCAGCAGCTTAGGGAGGTACACAGATACGCAGTATTTT
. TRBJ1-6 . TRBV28 CASSGGWGRGSPLHF TGTGCCAGCAGTGGCGGGTGGGGAAGGGGTTCACCCCTCCACTTT
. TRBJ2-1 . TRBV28 CASSPAGLYNEQFF TGTGCCAGCAGTCCGGCGGGACTTTACAATGAGCAGTTCTTC
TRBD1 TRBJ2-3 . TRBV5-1 CASSVPGQSTDTQYF TGCGCCAGCAGCGTTCCGGGACAGAGCACAGATACGCAGTATTTT
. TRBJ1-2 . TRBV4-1 CASSQAQGYYGYTF TGCGCCAGCAGCCAAGCCCAGGGCTACTATGGCTACACCTTC
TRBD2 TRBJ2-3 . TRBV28 CASRDPSGGSTDTQYF TGTGCCAGCAGAGACCCTAGCGGGGGCAGCACAGATACGCAGTATTTT
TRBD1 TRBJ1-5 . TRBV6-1 CASSVGRGQPQHF TGTGCCAGCAGTGTCGGCAGGGGGCAGCCCCAGCATTTT
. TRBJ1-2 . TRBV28 CASTTFYEGYTF TGTGCCAGCACCACCTTCTATGAGGGCTACACCTTC
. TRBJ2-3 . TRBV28 CASKSLRDTQYF TGTGCCAGCAAAAGCCTCAGGGATACGCAGTATTTT
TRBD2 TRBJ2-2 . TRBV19 CASSLSGSGTGELFF TGTGCCAGTAGTTTAAGCGGGAGTGGCACCGGGGAGCTGTTTTTT
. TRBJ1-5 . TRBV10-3 CAISEVSNQPQHF TGTGCCATCAGTGAGGTCAGCAATCAGCCCCAGCATTTT
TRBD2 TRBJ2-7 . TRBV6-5 CASRPGLAAYEQYF TGTGCCAGCCGACCGGGACTAGCGGCCTACGAGCAGTACTTC
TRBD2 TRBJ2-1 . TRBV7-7 CASSLAGRNEQFF TGTGCCAGCAGTTTAGCGGGTCGTAATGAGCAGTTCTTC
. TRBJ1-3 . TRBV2 CASRQTVRAGNTIYF TGTGCCAGCAGACAGACGGTCAGGGCTGGAAACACCATATATTTT
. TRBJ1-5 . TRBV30 CAWSAHSGQPQHF TGTGCCTGGAGTGCCCATAGTGGCCAGCCCCAGCATTTT